This T cell receptor beta chain was found in a study of tumor-infiltrating lymphocytes in primary liver carcinoma (dated 2017 in TCRdb). For context, the study as a whole: Surgical resection was performed in China between November 2015 and 2016 on about 5 patients with histopathologically diagnosed primary liver carcinoma. Hepatocellular carcinoma (four) or combined HCC and intrahepatic cholangiocarcinoma (one) was present in the five patients, who were three men and two women aged 30 to 69 years. Roughly 3.5 to 8 million productive TCRbeta reads were obtained per sample, and no significant difference in read depth was found between tissue types. Repertoires from technical replicates were highly reproducible, with mean shared-clone rates roughly 0.87 and correlation coefficients above 0.95. Tumors of the five patients were stage T1-T3 N0M0 with maximum diameters of about 4 to 10 cm. For each liver tumor, the study sampled five regions along with adjacent normal tissue and blood, and applied TCRbeta repertoire sequencing, expression microarrays and whole-exome sequencing. A total of about 35 specimens from 5 patients went through TCRbeta repertoire sequencing, namely 25 tumor regions, 5 adjacent noncancerous liver tissues and 5 peripheral blood samples. Broader findings and caveats from the paper: With just five or six patients in the study, the authors point out that the findings should be validated in a larger study. Since the samples were bulk and unsorted, there was no way to compare CD4+ and CD8+ T cell repertoires. Consistent with antigen-driven expansion, pairs of tumor regions showed higher repertoire overlap (mean roughly 36%) than either tumor-adjacent pairs (around 17%) or tumor-blood pairs (around 15%). Compared with blood, tumors had a significantly larger share of the repertoire taken up by the top 250 clones (p = 0.039). Because sequencing covered only the TCR beta chain and unpaired alpha chains were not captured, true repertoire diversity is likely underestimated.

TCRbeta-specific cDNA was reverse-transcribed from about 500 ng total RNA using a constant-region primer and ProtoScript II reverse transcriptase. Construction of the TCRbeta libraries relied on three nested rounds of multiplex PCR, following a slightly modified ARM-PCR procedure. Multiplex TRBV1-TRBV30 forward primers and a Cbeta reverse primer were used in the first two PCR rounds, each of which was run for approximately 11 cycles. Sample barcodes and Illumina adapters were added in a final 25-cycle PCR with Deep VentR polymerase. Amplicons of 200-500 bp were gel-purified with a QIAquick gel extraction kit before sequencing. An Illumina HiSeq 2500 was used to sequence the TCRbeta amplicons, generating 250-bp paired-end reads. Concerning the study's data processing: To recover full CDR3 sequences, reads were quality-trimmed using Trimmomatic v0.33 and paired reads were then merged using FLASH v1.2.11. V, D and J germline segments were assigned to the rearranged TCRbeta sequences by MiGEC v1.2.1b. Clonotype statistics and Shannon-Wiener diversity indices were computed with VDJtools v1.0.0. To reduce sampling bias, subsequent analyses other than the diversity analysis used only the 250 most abundant clonotypes in each sample. TCRdb trimmed public reads at Q25 via fastp, called clones via MiXCR and kept in-frame beta chains. Rows matching on CDR3 protein sequence are summarized as one entry with the most common DNA and genes. The V and J calls, along with clone size, are taken from TCRdb and not from the paper's own processing. Here the sample has fewer than 350,000 distinct CDR3 sequences; 65% occur a single time. The top ten constitute about 6% of the sample.

This clonotype was recorded once. Its recognized antigen is unknown. This clone may be a read error of a much larger clone one base away. Blood RNA was extracted from unsorted whole blood using TRIzol reagent, and germline DNA was obtained with the DNeasy Blood & Tissue kit. Patients had chronic HBV infection and were treatment-naive at sampling. Around 3.9 milliliters of peripheral blood were collected into K2EDTA tubes before surgery. Spanning cysteine to phenylalanine, the CDR3 consists of 13 amino acids. Only CDR3 DNA remains: 39 bases, in frame from the first base. The CDR1 and CDR2 encoded by the germline V gene are SGHDN and FVKESK.

Sequencing input: peripheral blood. Recombination connected TRBV14 to TRBJ2-1; a tentative D match to TRBD2 spans 6 bases. The receptor was derived from a man aged 35 to 55 with primary liver carcinoma and hepatitis B virus infection. The CDR3 protein sequence reads: CPSMGRGYNEQFF. The nucleotide sequence reads TGTCCCAGCATGGGGCGGGGATACAATGAGCAGTTCTTC. The entire variable domain, with the stretches around the CDR3 drawn from the reference TRBV14 and TRBJ2-1 proteins, is EAGVTQFPSHSVIEKGQTVTLRCDPISGHDNLYWYRRVMGKEIKFLLHFVKESKQDESGMPNNRFLAERTGGTYSTLKVQPAELEDSGVYFCPSMGRGYNEQFFGPGTRLTVL.